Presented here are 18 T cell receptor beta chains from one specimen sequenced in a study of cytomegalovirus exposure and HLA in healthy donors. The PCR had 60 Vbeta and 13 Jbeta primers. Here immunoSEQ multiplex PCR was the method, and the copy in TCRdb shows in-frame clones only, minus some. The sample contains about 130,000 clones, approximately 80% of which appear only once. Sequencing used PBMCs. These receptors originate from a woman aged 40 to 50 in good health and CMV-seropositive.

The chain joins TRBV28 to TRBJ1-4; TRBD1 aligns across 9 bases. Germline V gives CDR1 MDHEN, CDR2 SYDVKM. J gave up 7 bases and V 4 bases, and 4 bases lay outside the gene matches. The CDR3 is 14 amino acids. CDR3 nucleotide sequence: TGTGCCAGCAGTTCCGGGACAGGGACTGAAAAACTGTTTTTT. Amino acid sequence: CASSSGTGTEKLFF.

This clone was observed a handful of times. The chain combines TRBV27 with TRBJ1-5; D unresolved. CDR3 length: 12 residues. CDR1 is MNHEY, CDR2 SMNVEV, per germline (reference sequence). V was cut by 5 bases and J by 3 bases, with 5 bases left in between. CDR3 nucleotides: TGTGCCAGCAGTCCCCTCAATCAGCCCCAGCATTTT. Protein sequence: CASSPLNQPQHF.

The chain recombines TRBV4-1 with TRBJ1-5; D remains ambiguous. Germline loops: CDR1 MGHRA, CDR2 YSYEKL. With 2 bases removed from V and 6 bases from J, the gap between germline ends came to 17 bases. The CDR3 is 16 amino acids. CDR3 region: CASSQHFTRGFQPQHF. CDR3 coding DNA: TGCGCCAGCAGCCAACACTTTACGCGGGGTTTTCAGCCCCAGCATTTT.

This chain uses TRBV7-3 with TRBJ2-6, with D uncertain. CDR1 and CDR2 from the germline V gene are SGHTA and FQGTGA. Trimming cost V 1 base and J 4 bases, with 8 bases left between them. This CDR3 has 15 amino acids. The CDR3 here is CASSLNTAGANVLTF. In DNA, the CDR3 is TGTGCCAGCAGCTTAAACACAGCAGGGGCCAACGTCCTGACTTTC. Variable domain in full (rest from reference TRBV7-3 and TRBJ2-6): GAGVSQTPSNKVTEKGKYVELRCDPISGHTALYWYRQSLGQGPEFLIYFQGTGAADDSGLPNDRFFAVRPEGSVSTLKIQRTERGDSAVYLCASSLNTAGANVLTFGAGSRLTVL.

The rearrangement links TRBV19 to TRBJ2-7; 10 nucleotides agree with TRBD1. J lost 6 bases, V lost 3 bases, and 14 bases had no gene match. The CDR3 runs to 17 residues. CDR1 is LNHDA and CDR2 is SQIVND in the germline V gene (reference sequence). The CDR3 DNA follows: TGTGCCAGTAGTATTGACAGGGGGCTTGAAGGCGCGGCCGAGCAGTACTTC. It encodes CASSIDRGLEGAAEQYF.

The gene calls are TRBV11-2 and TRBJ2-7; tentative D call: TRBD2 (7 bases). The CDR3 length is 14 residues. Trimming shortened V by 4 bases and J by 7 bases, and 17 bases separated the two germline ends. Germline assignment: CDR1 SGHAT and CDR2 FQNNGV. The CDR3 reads CASSSLGGAEEQYF. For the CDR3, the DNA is TGTGCCAGCAGCTCCCTGGGGGGGGCAGAAGAGCAGTACTTC.

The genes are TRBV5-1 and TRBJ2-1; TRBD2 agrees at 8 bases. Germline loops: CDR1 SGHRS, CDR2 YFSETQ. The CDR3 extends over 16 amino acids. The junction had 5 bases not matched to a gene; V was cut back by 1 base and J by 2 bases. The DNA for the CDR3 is TGCGCCAGCAGCTTGAGTAGCGGGGTTACCTACAATGAGCAGTTCTTC. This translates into CASSLSSGVTYNEQFF.

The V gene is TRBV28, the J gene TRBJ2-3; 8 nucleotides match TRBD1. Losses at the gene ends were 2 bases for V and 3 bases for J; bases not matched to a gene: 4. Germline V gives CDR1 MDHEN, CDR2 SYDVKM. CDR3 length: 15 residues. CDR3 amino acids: CASSLPGGVTDTQYF. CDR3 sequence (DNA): TGTGCCAGCAGTTTACCAGGGGGCGTAACAGATACGCAGTATTTT.

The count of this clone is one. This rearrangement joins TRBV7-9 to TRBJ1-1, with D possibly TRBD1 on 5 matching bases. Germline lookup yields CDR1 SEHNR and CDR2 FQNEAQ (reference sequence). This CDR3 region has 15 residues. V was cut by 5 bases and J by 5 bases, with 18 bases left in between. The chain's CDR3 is CASSGRWEGNTEAFF. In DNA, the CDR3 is TGTGCCAGCAGCGGCAGATGGGAGGGGAATACTGAAGCTTTCTTT.

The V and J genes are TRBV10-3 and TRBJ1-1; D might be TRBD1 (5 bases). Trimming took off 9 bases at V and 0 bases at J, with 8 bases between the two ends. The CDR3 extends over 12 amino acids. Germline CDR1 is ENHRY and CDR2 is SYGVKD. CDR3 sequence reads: CAIQGVNTEAFF. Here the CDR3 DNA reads TGTGCCATTCAAGGGGTGAACACTGAAGCTTTCTTT.

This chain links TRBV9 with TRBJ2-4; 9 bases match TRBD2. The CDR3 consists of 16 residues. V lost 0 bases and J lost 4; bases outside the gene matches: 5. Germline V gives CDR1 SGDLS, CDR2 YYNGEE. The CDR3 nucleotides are TGTGCCAGCAGCGTAGACGCGGGAGGGATGAAAAACATTCAGTACTTC. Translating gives CASSVDAGGMKNIQYF.

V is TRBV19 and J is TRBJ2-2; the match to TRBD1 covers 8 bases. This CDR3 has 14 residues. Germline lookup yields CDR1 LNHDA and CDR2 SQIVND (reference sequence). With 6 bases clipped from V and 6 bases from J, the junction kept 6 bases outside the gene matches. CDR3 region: CASRSQGAAGELFF. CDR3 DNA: TGTGCCAGTAGATCGCAGGGGGCGGCCGGGGAGCTGTTTTTT.

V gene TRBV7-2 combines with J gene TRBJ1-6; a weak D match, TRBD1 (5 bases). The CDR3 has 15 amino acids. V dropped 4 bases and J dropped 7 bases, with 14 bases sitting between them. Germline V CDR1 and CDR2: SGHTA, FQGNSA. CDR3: CASSSSGGLNSPLHF. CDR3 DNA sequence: TGTGCCAGCAGCTCGTCGGGGGGACTCAATTCACCCCTCCACTTT.

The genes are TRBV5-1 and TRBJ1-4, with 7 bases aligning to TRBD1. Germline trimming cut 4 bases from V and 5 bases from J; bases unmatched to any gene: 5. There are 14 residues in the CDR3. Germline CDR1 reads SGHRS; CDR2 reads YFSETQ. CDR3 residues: CASSPQGRNEKLFF. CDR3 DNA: TGCGCCAGCAGCCCACAGGGGCGGAATGAAAAACTGTTTTTT.

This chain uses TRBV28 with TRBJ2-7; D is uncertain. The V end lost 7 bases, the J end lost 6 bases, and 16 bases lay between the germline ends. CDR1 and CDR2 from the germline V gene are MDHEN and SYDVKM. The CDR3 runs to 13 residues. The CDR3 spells CASTLKTGAEQYF. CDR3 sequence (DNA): TGTGCCAGCACCCTTAAGACTGGAGCCGAGCAGTACTTC.

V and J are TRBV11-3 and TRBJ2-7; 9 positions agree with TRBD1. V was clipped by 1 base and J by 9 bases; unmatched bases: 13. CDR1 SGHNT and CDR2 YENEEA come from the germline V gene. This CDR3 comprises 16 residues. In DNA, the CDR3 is TGTGCCAGCAGCTTAGGGATAGGACAGGGGTCCCAGCGGCAGTACTTC. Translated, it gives CASSLGIGQGSQRQYF.

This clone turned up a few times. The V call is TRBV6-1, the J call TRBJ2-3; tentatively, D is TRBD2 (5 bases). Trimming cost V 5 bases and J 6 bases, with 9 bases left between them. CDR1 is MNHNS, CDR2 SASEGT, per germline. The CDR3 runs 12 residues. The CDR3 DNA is TGTGCCAGCAGTACTAGGTACGATACGCAGTATTTT. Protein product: CASSTRYDTQYF.

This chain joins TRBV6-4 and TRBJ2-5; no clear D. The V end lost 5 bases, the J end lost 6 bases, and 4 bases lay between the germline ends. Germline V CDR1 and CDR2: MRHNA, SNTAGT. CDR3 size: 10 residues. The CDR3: CASSFKTQYF. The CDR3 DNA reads TGTGCCAGCAGTTTCAAGACCCAGTACTTC.